The 10 T cell receptor beta chains listed next were all sequenced from one sample in a study of T cells in Graves' hyperthyroidism and ophthalmopathy. Researchers amplified the TCR beta CDR3 regions from RNA transcripts. HTBI primers were used for first-round RT-PCR of the TCR CDR3. TCRdb called the multiplex PCR reads again in MiXCR, with one record for every CDR3 protein. The sample includes roughly 180,000 distinct CDR3 sequences, more than 15% seen only once; the top ten take roughly 29%. The sequenced sample consisted of blood. These receptors were taken from a woman in her forties or fifties with Graves' hyperthyroidism.

Ten or more counts support this clonotype. The chain employs TRBV18 and TRBJ2-1; no definite D call. The V gene lost 1 base and the J gene lost 3 bases, with 7 bases spanning the gap. The CDR3 is made up of 14 amino acids. Germline V gene sequence: CDR1 KGHSH, CDR2 LQKENI. CDR3 sequence (DNA): TGTGCCAGCTCACCACAGGGAAGCTACAATGAGCAGTTCTTC. Translating gives CASSPQGSYNEQFF.

This clonotype was detected ten times or more. The chain links TRBV19 to TRBJ1-1, with D unresolved. The V and J ends lost 6 bases and 0 bases respectively, with 14 bases between them. Looked up from germline, CDR1 is LNHDA and CDR2 is SQIVND (reference sequence). The CDR3 has 15 amino acids. CDR3 protein: CASRVHPGMNTEAFF. The DNA for the CDR3 is TGTGCCAGTAGAGTCCATCCGGGAATGAACACTGAAGCTTTCTTT. The complete variable domain, with remaining parts taken from reference TRBV19 and TRBJ1-1, reads DGGITQSPKYLFRKEGQNVTLSCEQNLNHDAMYWYRQDPGQGLRLIYYSQIVNDFQKGDIAEGYSVSREKKESFPLTVTSAQKNPTAFYLCASRVHPGMNTEAFFGQGTRLTVV.

A note on this clonotype: A much larger clone lies a single base off, so this may be a read error. V gene TRBV29-1 combines with J gene TRBJ1-1; maybe TRBD1 (6 bases). The CDR3 covers 12 residues. From germline, CDR1 is SQVTM and CDR2 ANQGSEA. Between the trimmed V and J ends, which lost 7 bases and 4 bases, there was a span of 13 bases. CDR3 protein: CSAGTTSTEAFF. CDR3 DNA: TGCAGCGCCGGGACAACGAGCACTGAAGCTTTCTTT.

This clonotype has a count of ten or more. The genes are TRBV3-2 and TRBJ1-5. TRBV3-2 is marked as a pseudogene. This CDR3 is 16 amino acids long. The CDR3 sequence: CASSPHGTTGNQPQHF. In DNA form, the CDR3 reads TGTGCCAGCAGCCCCCACGGAACTACCGGCAATCAGCCCCAGCATTTT.

There are many counts of this clonotype. This chain joins TRBV7-2 and TRBJ2-1; TRBD2 aligns across 10 bases. Germline V lookup: CDR1 SGHTA, CDR2 FQGNSA. The CDR3 has 16 residues. The V gene end was trimmed by 5 bases and the J gene end by 4 bases; junction bases not matched to a gene: 8. The CDR3 protein is CASSPPIAGGYNEQFF. CDR3 bases: TGTGCCAGCAGCCCCCCGATAGCGGGGGGTTACAATGAGCAGTTCTTC.

This chain joins TRBV12-3 or TRBV12-4 and TRBJ2-1, with a weak D call TRBD1 (5 bases). The CDR3 spans 15 residues. V shed 6 bases and J shed 0 bases, with 12 bases lying between them. As DNA, the CDR3 is TGTGCCAGCAGCCCGAGACAGCGCTCCTACAATGAGCAGTTCTTC. This codes for CASSPRQRSYNEQFF.

This clonotype occurred many times. DNA of the CDR3: TGTGCCAGCAGCTTGGGTGGGGGGGCCTTGGAGACCCAGTACTTC. Its translation is CASSLGGGALETQYF. This chain links TRBV5-6 with TRBJ2-5; D possibly corresponds to TRBD2 (7 bases). Trimming stripped 0 bases from V and 5 bases from J, with 14 bases between. This CDR3 has 15 residues. Germline CDR1 and CDR2: SGHDT and YYEEEE.

At least ten counts were recorded for this clonotype. The chain has TRBV6-1 and TRBJ1-1, with D possibly matching TRBD1 (6 bases). The CDR3 is made up of 14 amino acids. Trimming took 6 bases from V and 5 from J, leaving 16 bases between them. CDR1 and CDR2 from the germline V gene are MNHNS and SASEGT. The CDR3 sequence: CASREQGIDTEAFF. For the CDR3, the DNA is TGTGCCAGCAGAGAACAGGGCATAGATACTGAAGCTTTCTTT.

Many counts were recorded for this clonotype. The chain couples TRBV6-1 to TRBJ1-1; TRBD1 is a possible D gene (6 bases). V shed 6 bases and J shed 1 base, with 18 bases lying between them. The CDR3 runs to 16 residues. Germline CDR1 reads MNHNS; CDR2 reads SASEGT. This CDR3 is CASSPATGRRNTEAFF. The CDR3 bases are TGTGCCAGCAGCCCTGCAACAGGGCGGAGGAACACTGAAGCTTTCTTT.

The V and J genes are TRBV5-5 and TRBJ2-1, with a possible D match to TRBD1 (6 bases). The CDR3 length is 16 residues. The germline V gene encodes CDR1 SGHKS and CDR2 YYEKEE (reference sequence). The ends were cut back, 4 bases at V and 0 bases at J, with 14 bases in the middle. CDR3 residues: CASSLNTGSSYNEQFF. The CDR3 nucleotides are TGTGCCAGCAGCCTTAATACAGGGAGCTCCTACAATGAGCAGTTCTTC.